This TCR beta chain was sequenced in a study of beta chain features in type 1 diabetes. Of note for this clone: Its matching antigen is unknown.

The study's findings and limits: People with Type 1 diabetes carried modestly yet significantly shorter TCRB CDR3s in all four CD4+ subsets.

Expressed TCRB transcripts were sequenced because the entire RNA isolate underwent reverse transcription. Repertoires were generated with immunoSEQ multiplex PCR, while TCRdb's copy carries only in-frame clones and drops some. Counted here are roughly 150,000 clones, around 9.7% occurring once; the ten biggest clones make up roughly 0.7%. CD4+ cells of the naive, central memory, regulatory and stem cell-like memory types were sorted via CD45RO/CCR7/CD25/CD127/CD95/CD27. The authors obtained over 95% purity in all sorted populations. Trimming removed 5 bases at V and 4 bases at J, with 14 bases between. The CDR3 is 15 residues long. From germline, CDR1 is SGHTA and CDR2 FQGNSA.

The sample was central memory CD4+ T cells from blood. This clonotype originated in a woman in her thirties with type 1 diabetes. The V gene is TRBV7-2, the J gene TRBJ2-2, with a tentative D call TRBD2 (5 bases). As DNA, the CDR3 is TGTGCCAGCAGCGATTGGACTTTCATCACCGGGGAGCTGTTTTTT. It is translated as CASSDWTFITGELFF.